The 25 T cell receptor beta chains below were found in one sample sequenced in a study of cytomegalovirus exposure and HLA in healthy donors. Primers included in the PCR were 60 Vbeta and 13 Jbeta primers. Repertoires were generated with immunoSEQ multiplex PCR, while TCRdb's copy carries only in-frame clones and drops some. The table lists about 180,000 clones, more than 65% of them singletons, with over 2% in the top ten. Sequenced material: PBMCs. The receptor set was obtained from a woman aged 25 to 39 in good health and CMV-seropositive.

The CDR3, as DNA: TGTGCCAGCTCACTAGGGGACGAGCAGTACTTC. It specifies CASSLGDEQYF. The chain employs TRBV18 and TRBJ2-7; a possible D gene is TRBD1 (5 bases). The CDR3 is made up of 11 amino acids. Looked up from germline, CDR1 is KGHSH and CDR2 is LQKENI. Trimming cost V 4 bases and J 5 bases, with 6 bases left between them.

The CDR3 protein is CASSLSQIETQYF. CDR3 in DNA: TGTGCCAGCAGCTTATCTCAGATAGAGACCCAGTACTTC. The rearrangement links TRBV7-7 to TRBJ2-5; D uncertain. The V and J ends lost 2 bases and 4 bases respectively, with 8 bases between them. Per the germline V gene, CDR1 is SSHAT and CDR2 is FNYEAQ (reference sequence). The CDR3 consists of 13 residues.

This clone turned up a few times. The chain employs TRBV4-1 and TRBJ2-5; 8 bases are a match to TRBD1. The end of the DNA fits TRBJ2-7 better, so the J call may be wrong. Germline CDR1 reads MGHRA; CDR2 reads YSYEKL. The CDR3 loop spans 16 amino acids. CDR3 DNA: TGCGCCAGCAGCCAAGAGAGAAGCAGGGGGCGCGGCGAGCAGTACTTC. This translates into CASSQERSRGRGEQYF.

The V call is TRBV5-6, the J call TRBJ2-2; possible D gene TRBD2, 5 bases. This CDR3 is 16 amino acids long. Germline V gives CDR1 SGHDT, CDR2 YYEEEE. The germline V and J ends were trimmed by 4 bases and 4 bases, with 17 bases remaining between them. The CDR3 is CASSPEGGSGTGELFF. The DNA for the CDR3 is TGTGCCAGCAGCCCCGAGGGTGGGAGCGGCACCGGGGAGCTGTTTTTT.

This clone was detected once. This chain links TRBV4-3 with TRBJ1-6, with D possibly matching TRBD1 (5 bases). Germline V gives CDR1 LGHNA, CDR2 YSLEER. The ends were cut back, 0 bases at V and 3 bases at J, with 15 bases in the middle. There are 18 residues in the CDR3. Written as DNA, the CDR3 is TGCGCCAGCAGCCAAGAGGTAATCCGGGGGATCTATAATTCACCCCTCCACTTT. Residues: CASSQEVIRGIYNSPLHF.

This chain connects TRBV6-6 to TRBJ1-4; D not resolved. The CDR3 is 14 residues long. V dropped 8 bases and J dropped 4 bases, with 14 bases sitting between them. CDR1 is MNHNY and CDR2 is SVGAGI in the germline V gene (reference sequence). CDR3 sequence: CASWSVVRNEKLFF. The CDR3 region has the DNA TGTGCCAGCTGGAGTGTGGTTCGTAATGAAAAACTGTTTTTT.

This clone was seen only a few times. The genes are TRBV7-2 and TRBJ1-5, with 9 bases fitting TRBD1. Trimming at V came to 6 bases and at J to 2 bases, leaving 5 bases not matched to a gene. CDR1 and CDR2 (germline): SGHTA, FQGNSA. The CDR3 runs 15 residues. In DNA form, the CDR3 reads TGTGCCAGCAGTAATACAGGGGGCGGCAATCAGCCCCAGCATTTT. It codes for CASSNTGGGNQPQHF.

CDR3: CATTSGEYNEQFF. DNA of the CDR3: TGTGCCACGACTAGCGGGGAATACAATGAGCAGTTCTTC. The chain is built from TRBV10-3 and TRBJ2-1, with 11 bases that match TRBD2. CDR1 and CDR2 (germline): ENHRY, SYGVKD. The CDR3 covers 13 residues. Losses at the gene ends were 10 bases for V and 4 bases for J; bases not matched to a gene: 3.

This clone was observed a handful of times. V and J are TRBV11-2 and TRBJ2-7; TRBD1 agrees at 7 bases. CDR1 and CDR2 (germline): SGHAT, FQNNGV. V was clipped by 4 bases and J by 2 bases; unmatched bases: 2. The CDR3 has 13 residues. The CDR3 DNA follows: TGTGCCAGCAGCTGGGACAGACCCTACGAGCAGTACTTC. Its translation: CASSWDRPYEQYF.

The chain has TRBV4-1 and TRBJ2-5, with TRBD2 identical over 7 bases. V was clipped by 7 bases and J by 2 bases; unmatched bases: 10. The CDR3 consists of 15 residues. From germline, CDR1 is MGHRA and CDR2 YSYEKL. The CDR3 coding sequence is TGCGCCAGCACCCCCCTATGGGAGGGTCAAGAGACCCAGTACTTC. Residues: CASTPLWEGQETQYF.

A few counts support this clone. The chain combines TRBV9 with TRBJ2-2; 7 bases are shared with TRBD1. J gave up 1 base and V 2 bases, and 8 bases lay outside the gene matches. This CDR3 spans 17 amino acids. Per the germline V gene, CDR1 is SGDLS and CDR2 is YYNGEE. DNA for the CDR3: TGTGCCAGCAGCGTTCCACTCGGACAGGTGAACACCGGGGAGCTGTTTTTT. This translates into CASSVPLGQVNTGELFF.

The V gene is TRBV28, the J gene TRBJ1-2; a possible D gene is TRBD1 (6 bases). Germline CDR1 and CDR2: MDHEN and SYDVKM. The CDR3 is made up of 15 amino acids. V lost 4 bases to trimming and J lost 6 bases, with 18 bases between them. The CDR3 here is CASSSPRQVLNGYTF. Written as DNA, the CDR3 is TGTGCCAGCAGTTCCCCCCGACAGGTTTTAAATGGCTACACCTTC.

The chain uses TRBV7-2 and TRBJ1-2; TRBD1 might be the D (5 bases). This CDR3 contains 14 residues. Per germline, CDR1 SGHTA and CDR2 FQGNSA. V dropped 1 base and J dropped 1 base, with 7 bases sitting between them. Here the CDR3 reads CASSLGQINYGYTF. In nucleotides, the CDR3 is TGTGCCAGCAGCTTAGGACAGATTAACTATGGCTACACCTTC.

This clone occurred once. The V and J genes are TRBV27 and TRBJ1-6; 8 nucleotides match TRBD1. This CDR3 region has 16 residues. V lost 4 bases to trimming and J lost 3 bases; unmatched junction nucleotides: 5. From germline, CDR1 is MNHEY and CDR2 SMNVEV (reference sequence). This CDR3 is CASSSADRGYNSPLHF. The CDR3, as DNA: TGTGCCAGCAGTTCCGCCGACAGGGGCTATAATTCACCCCTCCACTTT.

Here the CDR3 DNA reads TGTGCCAGTAGTACAGGGGACCTCGACTATGGCTACACCTTC. It encodes CASSTGDLDYGYTF. The rearrangement uses TRBV19 and TRBJ1-2, with TRBD1 as a possible D gene (6 bases). Germline CDR1 LNHDA, CDR2 SQIVND (reference sequence). The CDR3 totals 14 residues. The V end was cut by 4 bases, the J end by 3 bases, with 12 bases between.

The chain combines TRBV9 with TRBJ2-7; TRBD2 matches 9 bases. This CDR3 has 14 residues. With V trimmed by 0 bases and J by 7 bases, 5 bases remained unmatched. CDR1 and CDR2 (germline): SGDLS, YYNGEE. The CDR3 nucleotides read TGTGCCAGCAGCGTAGGACTAGCGGCGAGGGAGCAGTACTTC. Its protein product is CASSVGLAAREQYF. Full variable domain (missing parts from reference TRBV9 and TRBJ2-7): DSGVTQTPKHLITATGQRVTLRCSPRSGDLSVYWYQQSLDQGLQFLIQYYNGEERAKGNILERFSAQQFPDLHSELNLSSLELGDSALYFCASSVGLAAREQYFGPGTRLTVT.

The chain combines TRBV11-3 with TRBJ2-7; 9 nucleotides match TRBD1. CDR3 length: 14 residues. In germline, CDR1 is SGHNT, CDR2 YENEEA. With V trimmed by 5 bases and J by 7 bases, 9 bases remained unmatched. The CDR3 loop reads CASSPQGAGGEQYF. CDR3 nucleotide sequence: TGTGCCAGCAGCCCACAGGGGGCTGGGGGGGAGCAGTACTTC.

The gene calls are TRBV28 and TRBJ1-2; maybe TRBD1 (6 bases). The CDR3 loop spans 16 amino acids. The germline V gene has CDR1 MDHEN and CDR2 SYDVKM. V lost 6 bases and J 8 bases, leaving 25 bases between the germline ends. CDR3 sequence (DNA): TGTGCCAGCAGCCCACACGGCTTAAACAGGGCGGAGGGCTACACCTTC. It specifies CASSPHGLNRAEGYTF.

The chain uses TRBV4-2 and TRBJ2-2; TRBD1 aligns across 7 bases. The CDR3 loop spans 15 amino acids. Germline CDR1 and CDR2: LGHNA and YNFKEQ. The V and J ends lost 2 bases and 4 bases, in that order; junction bases with no gene match: 4. CDR3 sequence: CASSQSTGATGELFF. The CDR3 bases are TGTGCCAGCAGCCAATCTACAGGGGCCACCGGGGAGCTGTTTTTT.

The genes are TRBV4-2 and TRBJ2-3; 7 nucleotides match TRBD2. The CDR3 is 15 residues long. CDR1 and CDR2 (germline): LGHNA, YNFKEQ. After removal of 4 bases from V and 0 bases from J, the junction contained 4 bases not matched to a gene. CDR3 nucleotides: TGTGCCAGCAGCCCGAGCGGGGCTAGCACAGATACGCAGTATTTT. Translated, it gives CASSPSGASTDTQYF.

The gene calls are TRBV5-1 and TRBJ1-3; 10 nucleotides align to TRBD1. V dropped 0 bases and J dropped 1; count of bases not matched to a gene: 1. The germline CDR1 and CDR2 sequences are SGHRS and YFSETQ. The CDR3 runs 16 residues. CDR3 coding DNA: TGCGCCAGCAGCTTGGGACAGGGGGCTTCTGGAAACACCATATATTTT. It specifies CASSLGQGASGNTIYF.

V usage is TRBV19 and J usage is TRBJ2-7, with D possibly matching TRBD1 (6 bases). CDR3 length: 13 amino acids. Between the trimmed V and J ends, which lost 4 bases and 3 bases, there was a span of 10 bases. Germline CDR1 reads LNHDA; CDR2 reads SQIVND (reference sequence). The CDR3 reads CASSTGQYYEQYF. The CDR3 region has the DNA TGTGCCAGTAGTACCGGACAGTACTACGAGCAGTACTTC.

The V call is TRBV4-2, the J call TRBJ2-3, with 7 bases that match TRBD2. Germline trimming cut 1 base from V and 1 base from J; bases unmatched to any gene: 14. Germline V gives CDR1 LGHNA, CDR2 YNFKEQ. The CDR3 has 19 residues. The CDR3: CASSQGPGRGPLGTDTQYF. In DNA form, the CDR3 reads TGTGCCAGCAGCCAAGGCCCAGGGAGGGGCCCCCTAGGCACAGATACGCAGTATTTT.

This CDR3 reads CATSREQGLKETQYF. DNA of the CDR3: TGTGCCACCAGCAGAGAACAGGGCCTAAAAGAGACCCAGTACTTC. J is TRBJ2-5 and V is TRBV15, with D maybe TRBD1 (6 bases). The CDR3 is made up of 15 amino acids. Trimming removed 0 bases at V and 3 bases at J, with 11 bases between. Germline V gene sequence: CDR1 LNHNV, CDR2 YYDKDF (reference sequence).

CDR3 bases: TGTGCCAGCAGTGAACCCGCGGGGACAGGGTATGGCTACACCTTC. It encodes CASSEPAGTGYGYTF. The chain uses TRBV25-1 and TRBJ1-2, with 9 bases lining up with TRBD1. The CDR3 has 15 amino acids. Per germline, CDR1 MGHDK and CDR2 SYGVNS. V lost 2 bases to trimming and J lost 5 bases; unmatched junction nucleotides: 6.